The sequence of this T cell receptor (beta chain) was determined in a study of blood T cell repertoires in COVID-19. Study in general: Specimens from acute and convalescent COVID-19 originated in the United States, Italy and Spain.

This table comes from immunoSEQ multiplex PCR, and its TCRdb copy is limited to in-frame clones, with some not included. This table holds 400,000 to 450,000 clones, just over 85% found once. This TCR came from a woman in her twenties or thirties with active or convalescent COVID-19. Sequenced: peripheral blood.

CDR3 DNA sequence: TGCGCCAGCAGCTTCTCGAGGCGGGAGTTCACCGGGGAGCTGTTTTTT. Protein product: CASSFSRREFTGELFF. V gene TRBV5-1 combines with J gene TRBJ2-2, with TRBD2 identical over 7 bases. Germline values: CDR1 SGHRS, CDR2 YFSETQ. The V and J ends lost 2 bases and 4 bases, in that order; junction bases with no gene match: 8. This CDR3 is 16 amino acids long.